A single TCR beta chain is shown here with its context. This specimen belongs to a study of blood T cells in healthy people across ages. The CDR3 runs 14 residues. Trimming stripped 9 bases from V and 6 bases from J, with 15 bases between. Germline loops: CDR1 LGHNA, CDR2 YSLEER. A J-beta primer mix and a sample-barcoded 5' primer were used in a second PCR of roughly 6 to 11 cycles. One entry per CDR3 protein, called by TCRdb with MiXCR from the 5' RACE reads. Found here are 1.2 million to 1.5 million distinct CDR3 sequences, approximately 59% of them singletons; the top ten hold 6.5% to 8.5%. The sample taken for sequencing was blood. The genes are TRBV4-3 and TRBJ1-6, with no clear D. This sequence was found in a young man in good health. CDR3 loop: CASALGVGNSPLHF. The CDR3 DNA follows: TGCGCCAGTGCTTTGGGTGTTGGTAATTCACCCCTCCACTTT.